The 16 T cell receptor beta chains in this list originate from one sample, sequenced in a study of blood T cell repertoires in COVID-19. Using immunoSEQ multiplex PCR, the repertoire was profiled, and TCRdb retains in-frame clones only, with some absent. Of around 100,000 clones in the sample, about 88% are singletons; the top ten hold 5% to 6.5%. Specimen: peripheral blood. Source of these receptors: a human donor in a cohort sampled during active COVID-19.

The chain joins TRBV14 to TRBJ1-6; 11 bases are shared with TRBD1. Germline CDR1 SGHDN, CDR2 FVKESK. The junction had 5 bases not matched to a gene; V was cut back by 5 bases and J by 5 bases. This CDR3 has 16 residues. The CDR3 spells CASSTWTGGHNSPLHF. The CDR3, as DNA: TGTGCCAGCAGCACCTGGACAGGGGGCCATAATTCACCCCTCCACTTT. Full variable domain (rest looked up from reference TRBV14 and TRBJ1-6): EAGVTQFPSHSVIEKGQTVTLRCDPISGHDNLYWYRRVMGKEIKFLLHFVKESKQDESGMPNNRFLAERTGGTYSTLKVQPAELEDSGVYFCASSTWTGGHNSPLHFGNGTRLTVT.

The chain links TRBV28 to TRBJ1-4; D gene unclear. The CDR3 spans 15 residues. The germline gives CDR1 MDHEN, CDR2 SYDVKM. V lost 3 bases to trimming and J lost 7 bases, with 15 bases between them. CDR3 in DNA: TGTGCCAGCAGTTTTTCTTCCAGACTTGCTGAAAAACTGTTTTTT. Its translation is CASSFSSRLAEKLFF.

This clone has only a few counts. This chain links TRBV6-1 with TRBJ1-1; D not certain. V shed 0 bases and J shed 5 bases, with 7 bases lying between them. The length of the CDR3 is 13 residues. From germline, CDR1 is MNHNS and CDR2 SASEGT. The DNA for the CDR3 is TGTGCCAGCAGTGAAGCATGGGCTACTGAAGCTTTCTTT. Translating it yields CASSEAWATEAFF.

This rearrangement joins TRBV6-6 to TRBJ2-7; D gene ambiguous. V was trimmed by 2 bases and J by 4 bases, leaving 12 bases between them. Germline assignment: CDR1 MNHNY and CDR2 SVGAGI (reference sequence). The CDR3 length is 14 residues. The CDR3 bases are TGTGCCAGCAGTTACACCCCCGTTCGGTACGAGCAGTACTTC. Amino acid sequence: CASSYTPVRYEQYF.

The chain couples TRBV10-3 to TRBJ2-3; perhaps TRBD2 as D (6 bases). The CDR3 runs 15 residues. CDR1 and CDR2 from the germline V gene are ENHRY and SYGVKD. Trimming removed 7 bases at V and 0 bases at J, with 14 bases between. The CDR3 here is CAITRGSMSTDTQYF. In DNA form, the CDR3 reads TGTGCCATCACCCGGGGGTCAATGAGCACAGATACGCAGTATTTT.

Of note for this clone: Other nucleotide sequences from this sample produce the same CDR3. The J gene is TRBJ2-1, the V gene TRBV5-6; 7 nucleotides align to TRBD2. V dropped 0 bases and J dropped 9; count of bases not matched to a gene: 3. Germline assignment: CDR1 SGHDT and CDR2 YYEEEE. The CDR3 runs 13 residues. The CDR3: CASSLGRGVEQFF. The CDR3 DNA is TGTGCCAGCAGCTTGGGTCGGGGGGTTGAGCAGTTCTTC.

V and J are TRBV2 and TRBJ1-2; 8 bases line up with TRBD1. The CDR3 totals 14 residues. Looked up from germline, CDR1 is SNHLY and CDR2 is FYNNEI. V was pared by 6 bases and J by 6 bases, with 9 bases of the junction left unmatched. The CDR3 is CASRPDRATHGYTF. CDR3 DNA sequence: TGTGCCAGCAGACCGGACAGGGCCACCCATGGCTACACCTTC.

The chain joins TRBV27 to TRBJ2-3; 8 bases are shared with TRBD2. This CDR3 is 18 amino acids long. The V segment lost 2 bases and the J segment 5 bases; nucleotides outside the gene matches: 15. CDR1 is MNHEY, CDR2 SMNVEV, per germline (reference sequence). The CDR3 sequence is CASSLIAGGLAGIDTQYF. Here the CDR3 DNA reads TGTGCCAGCAGTTTAATCGCGGGGGGCCTGGCAGGGATAGATACGCAGTATTTT.

The chain carries TRBV7-3 and TRBJ1-2; a possible D gene is TRBD1 (6 bases). This CDR3 is built from 13 residues. Per germline, CDR1 SGHTA and CDR2 FQGTGA. V dropped 5 bases and J dropped 2 bases, with 9 bases sitting between them. The CDR3 is CASSQTGNYGYTF. The CDR3 DNA reads as TGTGCCAGCAGCCAGACAGGAAACTATGGCTACACCTTC.

The CDR3 here is CSASGGLAGVRGTDTQYF. CDR3 in DNA: TGCAGTGCTAGTGGGGGACTAGCGGGAGTTCGTGGCACAGATACGCAGTATTTT. The rearrangement links TRBV20-1 to TRBJ2-3; 14 bases align to TRBD2. The CDR3 totals 18 residues. V shed 3 bases, J shed 1 base, and the junction held 9 bases outside the gene matches. In germline, CDR1 is DFQATT, CDR2 SNEGSKA (reference sequence).

V gene TRBV6-1 combines with J gene TRBJ2-2; weak D call: TRBD1 (5 bases). The ends were cut back, 3 bases at V and 1 base at J, with 15 bases in the middle. CDR3 length: 17 amino acids. Germline V lookup: CDR1 MNHNS, CDR2 SASEGT. The CDR3 sequence: CASSDGRVLRNTGELFF. The CDR3, as DNA: TGTGCCAGCAGTGATGGCAGGGTATTAAGGAACACCGGGGAGCTGTTTTTT.

This clone was observed a few times. The V and J genes are TRBV14 and TRBJ2-2, with unresolved D. The CDR3 length is 15 residues. Trimming removed 4 bases from V and 3 bases from J, with 12 bases in between. Looked up from germline, CDR1 is SGHDN and CDR2 is FVKESK. The CDR3 protein is CASSPQIRHTGELFF. The CDR3 DNA reads as TGTGCCAGCAGCCCACAGATTCGTCACACCGGGGAGCTGTTTTTT.

The V and J genes are TRBV19 and TRBJ1-2, with 9 bases matching TRBD1. V lost 6 bases and J lost 4; bases outside the gene matches: 12. The CDR3 consists of 16 residues. Germline loops: CDR1 LNHDA, CDR2 SQIVND (reference sequence). CDR3 protein: CASRSSGTGRPYGYTF. The CDR3 coding sequence is TGTGCCAGTAGATCTTCCGGGACAGGGCGCCCCTATGGCTACACCTTC. Full variable domain (remainder filled in from reference TRBV19 and TRBJ1-2): DGGITQSPKYLFRKEGQNVTLSCEQNLNHDAMYWYRQDPGQGLRLIYYSQIVNDFQKGDIAEGYSVSREKKESFPLTVTSAQKNPTAFYLCASRSSGTGRPYGYTFGSGTRLTVV.

This chain uses TRBV28 with TRBJ1-2; D ambiguous. Per germline, CDR1 MDHEN and CDR2 SYDVKM. With 4 bases removed from V and 7 bases from J, the gap between germline ends came to 10 bases. The CDR3 totals 12 residues. The CDR3 nucleotides read TGTGCCAGCAGTTCACCCCCGGGTGGCTACACCTTC. It specifies CASSSPPGGYTF.

The chain couples TRBV24-1 to TRBJ2-5; TRBD2 might be the D (6 bases). The length of the CDR3 is 12 residues. CDR1 and CDR2 from the germline V gene are KGHDR and SFDVKD. Between the trimmed V and J ends, which lost 5 bases and 9 bases, there was a span of 12 bases. The CDR3 DNA follows: TGTGCCACCAGTGGGGGAGGCAGGGCCCAGTACTTC. Amino acid sequence: CATSGGGRAQYF.

This sequence joins TRBV6-6 and TRBJ1-5; 7 bases fit TRBD1. The V and J ends lost 2 bases and 5 bases, in that order; junction bases with no gene match: 6. Germline V gene sequence: CDR1 MNHNY, CDR2 SVGAGI (reference sequence). The CDR3 runs 15 residues. CDR3 amino acids: CASSYPGQWDQPQHF. Here the CDR3 DNA reads TGTGCCAGCAGTTACCCGGGACAGTGGGATCAGCCCCAGCATTTT.